This T cell receptor beta chain appears in the sequencing data of a study of blood T cells in healthy people across ages. Points from the study as a whole: It was held that the diversity estimates obtained from one million T cells were underestimates.

Each donor's blood draw was 8.5 to 10 milliliters of peripheral blood. The table lists this clonotype with a count of one. Its antigen is still unknown. The CDR3 has 17 residues. The V and J ends lost 1 base and 0 bases respectively, with 14 bases between them. Germline loops: CDR1 SGHTA, CDR2 FQGNSA. A second PCR of 7 to 11 cycles used a sample-barcoded 5' primer and a J-beta primer mix. TCRdb processed the 5' RACE reads anew with MiXCR; each CDR3 protein has one entry. The table records about 1.7 million distinct CDR3 sequences, 28% of them present only once. The chain joins TRBV7-2 to TRBJ2-3; D perhaps matches TRBD2 (6 bases). Sequences were obtained from blood. The sequence derives from a young woman in good health. Here the CDR3 DNA reads TGTGCCAGCAGCTTAGTGCTGGGGGGAACTAGCACAGATACGCAGTATTTT. Protein sequence: CASSLVLGGTSTDTQYF.